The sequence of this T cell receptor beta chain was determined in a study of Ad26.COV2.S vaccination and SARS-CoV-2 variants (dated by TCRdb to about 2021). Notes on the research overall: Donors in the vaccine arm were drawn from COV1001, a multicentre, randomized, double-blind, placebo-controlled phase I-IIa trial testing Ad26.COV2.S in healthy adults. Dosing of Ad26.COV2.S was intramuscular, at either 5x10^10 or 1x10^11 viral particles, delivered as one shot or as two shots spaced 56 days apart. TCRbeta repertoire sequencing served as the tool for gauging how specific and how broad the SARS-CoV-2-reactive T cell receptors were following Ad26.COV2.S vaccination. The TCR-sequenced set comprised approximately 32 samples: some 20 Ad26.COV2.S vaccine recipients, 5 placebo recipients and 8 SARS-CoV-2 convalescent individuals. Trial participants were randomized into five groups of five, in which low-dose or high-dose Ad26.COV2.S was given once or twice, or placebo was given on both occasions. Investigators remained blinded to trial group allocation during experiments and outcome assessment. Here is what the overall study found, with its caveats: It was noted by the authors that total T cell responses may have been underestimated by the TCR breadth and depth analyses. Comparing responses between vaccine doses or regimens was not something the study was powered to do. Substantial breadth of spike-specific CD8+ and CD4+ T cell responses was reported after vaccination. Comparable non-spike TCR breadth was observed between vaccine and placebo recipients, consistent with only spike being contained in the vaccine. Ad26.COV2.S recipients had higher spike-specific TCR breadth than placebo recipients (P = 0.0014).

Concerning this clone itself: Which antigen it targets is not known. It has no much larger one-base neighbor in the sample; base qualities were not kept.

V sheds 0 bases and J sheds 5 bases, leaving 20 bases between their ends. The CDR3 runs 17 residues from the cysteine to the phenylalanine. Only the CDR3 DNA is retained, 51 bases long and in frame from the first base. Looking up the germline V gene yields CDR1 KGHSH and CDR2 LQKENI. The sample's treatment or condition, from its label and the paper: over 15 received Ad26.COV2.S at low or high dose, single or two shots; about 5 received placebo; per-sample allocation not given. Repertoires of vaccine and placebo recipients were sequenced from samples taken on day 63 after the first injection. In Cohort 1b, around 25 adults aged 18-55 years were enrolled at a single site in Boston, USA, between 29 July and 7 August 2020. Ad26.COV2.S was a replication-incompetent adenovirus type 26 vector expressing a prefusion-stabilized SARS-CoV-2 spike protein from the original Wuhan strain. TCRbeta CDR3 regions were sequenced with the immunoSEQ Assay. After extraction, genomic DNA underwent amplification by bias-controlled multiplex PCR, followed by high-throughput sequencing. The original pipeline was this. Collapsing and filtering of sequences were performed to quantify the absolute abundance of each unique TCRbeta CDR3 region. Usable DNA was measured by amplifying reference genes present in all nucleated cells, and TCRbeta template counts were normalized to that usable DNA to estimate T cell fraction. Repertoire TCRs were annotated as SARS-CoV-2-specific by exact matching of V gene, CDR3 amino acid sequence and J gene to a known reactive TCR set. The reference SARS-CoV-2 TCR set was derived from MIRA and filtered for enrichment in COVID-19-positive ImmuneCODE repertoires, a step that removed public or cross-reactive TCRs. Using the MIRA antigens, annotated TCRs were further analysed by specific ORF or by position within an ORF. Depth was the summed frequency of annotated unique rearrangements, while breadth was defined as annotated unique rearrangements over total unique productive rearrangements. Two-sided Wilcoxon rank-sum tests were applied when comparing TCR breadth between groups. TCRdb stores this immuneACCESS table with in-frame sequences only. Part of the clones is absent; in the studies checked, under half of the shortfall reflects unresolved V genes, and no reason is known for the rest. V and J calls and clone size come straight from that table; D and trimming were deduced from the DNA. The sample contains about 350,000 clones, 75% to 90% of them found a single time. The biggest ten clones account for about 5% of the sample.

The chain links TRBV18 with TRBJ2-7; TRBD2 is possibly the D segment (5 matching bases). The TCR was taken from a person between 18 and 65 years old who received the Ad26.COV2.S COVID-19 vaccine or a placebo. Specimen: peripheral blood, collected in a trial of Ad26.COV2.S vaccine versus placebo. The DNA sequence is TGTGCCAGCTCACCACCTGGCGGTCGGGGAACGAGAAACGAGCAGTACTTC. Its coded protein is CASSPPGGRGTRNEQYF.